The clone carrying this TCR beta chain was recorded many times. What it recognizes is unknown. The study co-extracted DNA and RNA from 20-30 mg of unsorted bulk tissue. At sampling, these chronic HBV carriers had received no treatment. The entry originates in a study of tumor-infiltrating lymphocytes in primary liver carcinoma. On the study more broadly: The study enrolled male and female patients aged 30 to 69 years. Study-level points and caveats: Blood trailed tumors significantly in top-250-clone fraction (p = 0.039).

The investigators made TCR beta cDNA from roughly 460 ng total RNA, using a constant-region primer. It was through three nested multiplex PCR rounds of slightly modified ARM-PCR that TCR beta libraries arose. The opening two PCR rounds, about 11 cycles each, paired TRBV1-TRBV30 forward primers with a C-beta reverse primer. TCRdb analysed the multiplex PCR reads with MiXCR anew, one entry per CDR3 protein. Of 75,000 to 80,000 distinct CDR3 sequences in the sample, 69% are singletons; the top ten hold about 26%. Trimming stripped 3 bases from V and 5 bases from J, with 13 bases between. Per germline, CDR1 SQVTM and CDR2 ANQGSEA. The CDR3 is 13 amino acids.

Sequences were obtained from tumor-adjacent normal liver tissue. This receptor was identified in a man between 35 and 55 years old with primary liver carcinoma and hepatitis B virus infection. The rearrangement uses TRBV29-1 and TRBJ1-1; D might be TRBD1 (6 bases). CDR3 sequence: CSVEEGGRTEAFF. The CDR3 nucleotides read TGCAGCGTTGAGGAGGGGGGGCGGACTGAAGCTTTCTTT.